Shown below are 2 T cell receptor beta chains from a single sample sequenced in a study of CD8 T cells in Susac syndrome. RNA in amounts of 0.5 to 1 ug was reverse transcribed with random hexamers. TCRdb recomputed calls from the immunoSEQ multiplex PCR reads with MiXCR, one row per CDR3 protein. The data contain 180,000 or so distinct CDR3 sequences, about 95% of them singletons. Sequencing was carried out using CD4+ T cells from PBMCs. These receptors were obtained from a human donor with multiple sclerosis.

This chain connects TRBV7-2 to TRBJ2-1, with TRBD2 matching over 7 bases. This CDR3 has 15 amino acids. Germline V lookup: CDR1 SGHTA, CDR2 FQGNSA. Unmatched junction bases numbered 7, after V lost 5 bases and J lost 3 bases. The CDR3 DNA reads as TGTGCCAGCAGCAGAGCGGGGCTACTCTACAATGAGCAGTTCTTC. It yields the protein CASSRAGLLYNEQFF.

This rearrangement joins TRBV7-2 to TRBJ2-1; 9 nucleotides agree with TRBD1. Germline CDR1 and CDR2: SGHTA and FQGNSA. The CDR3 has 15 residues. J was trimmed by 3 bases and V by 3 bases; bases with no gene match: 3. The CDR3 DNA sequence: TGTGCCAGCAGCTTGGGACAGGGAGGCTACAATGAGCAGTTCTTC. Translation gives CASSLGQGGYNEQFF.